The 11 T cell receptor beta chains listed next were all sequenced from one sample in a study of blood T cell repertoires in COVID-19. Profiling relied on immunoSEQ multiplex PCR, and the TCRdb table lists in-frame clones only, not all of them. Seen here are over 250,000 clones, approximately 88% observed once, and the top ten hold 2% to 2.5%. Sequencing was done on a sample of peripheral blood. These receptors were obtained from a man aged 50-59 years with acute or convalescent COVID-19.

This chain connects TRBV7-3 to TRBJ2-3, with D possibly matching TRBD2 (6 bases). Looked up from germline, CDR1 is SGHTA and CDR2 is FQGTGA. This CDR3 is built from 12 residues. The V end was cut by 4 bases, the J end by 8 bases, with 10 bases between. CDR3 in amino acids: CASSWTGGTQYF. The CDR3, as DNA: TGTGCCAGCAGCTGGACCGGGGGTACGCAGTATTTT.

The chain joins TRBV5-4 to TRBJ1-6; maybe TRBD1 (5 bases). Germline-derived CDR1 and CDR2 are SGHNT and YYREEE (reference sequence). The CDR3 extends over 15 amino acids. Trimming took off 4 bases at V and 7 bases at J, with 15 bases between the two ends. In DNA form, the CDR3 reads TGTGCCAGCAGCATGGGCGGGGGGTACAATTCACCCCTCCACTTT. Its translation is CASSMGGGYNSPLHF.

The CDR3 loop reads CASSYLGGEENTIYF. In DNA, the CDR3 is TGTGCCAGCAGTTACTTGGGAGGCGAAGAAAACACCATATATTTT. This chain connects TRBV6-5 to TRBJ1-3; no definite D call. Between the trimmed V and J ends, which lost 1 base and 6 bases, there was a span of 13 bases. CDR1 and CDR2 (germline): MNHEY, SVGAGI. This CDR3 contains 15 residues.

The chain employs TRBV7-2 and TRBJ2-2, with 7 bases aligning to TRBD1. V dropped 4 bases and J dropped 4; count of bases not matched to a gene: 6. The CDR3 totals 15 residues. CDR1 SGHTA and CDR2 FQGNSA come from the germline V gene. The CDR3 loop is CASSSRQGSTGELFF. DNA for the CDR3: TGTGCCAGCAGCTCACGACAGGGAAGCACCGGGGAGCTGTTTTTT. Filled out from reference TRBV7-2 and TRBJ2-2, the complete variable domain reads GAGVSQSPSNKVTEKGKDVELRCDPISGHTALYWYRQSLGQGLEFLIYFQGNSAPDKSGLPSDRFSAERTGGSVSTLTIQRTQQEDSAVYLCASSSRQGSTGELFFGEGSRLTVL.

The rearrangement joins TRBV2 to TRBJ1-2; 10 positions agree with TRBD1. Germline V gives CDR1 SNHLY, CDR2 FYNNEI. The ends lost 4 bases at V and 4 bases at J; junction bases unmatched: 3. This CDR3 region has 14 residues. The DNA of the CDR3 is TGTGCCAGCAGTGGGGACAGGGGAGGCTATGGCTACACCTTC. It codes for CASSGDRGGYGYTF.

This clone occurred once. The genes are TRBV3-1 (or the pseudogene TRBV3-2) and TRBJ1-5; D ambiguous. This CDR3 contains 13 residues. V lost 4 bases, J lost 4 bases, and 8 bases lay in between. CDR1 and CDR2 (germline): LGHDT, YNNKEL (reference sequence). CDR3 region: CASSRDGNQPQHF. The CDR3 DNA reads as TGTGCCAGCAGCCGTGACGGGAATCAGCCCCAGCATTTT.

Only one count was recorded for this clone. This chain joins TRBV12-3 or TRBV12-4 and TRBJ2-6; D not certain. This CDR3 region has 13 residues. V was pared by 6 bases and J by 2 bases, with 5 bases between. DNA for the CDR3: TGTGCCAGCAGCCTCCCTGGGGCCAACGTCCTGACTTTC. This gives the protein CASSLPGANVLTF.

The V and J genes are TRBV3-1 (or the pseudogene TRBV3-2) and TRBJ1-6; the match to TRBD1 covers 8 bases. CDR1 and CDR2 from the germline V gene are LGHDT and YNNKEL (reference sequence). V lost 4 bases and J lost 9; bases outside the gene matches: 14. This CDR3 has 17 amino acids. CDR3 DNA sequence: TGTGCCAGCAGCCCGCTCCCTCGGACAGGGCCGAGTTCACCCCTCCACTTT. Amino acid sequence: CASSPLPRTGPSSPLHF.

A few counts support this clone. The CDR3 sequence: CALPDSYQETQYF. The CDR3 nucleotides read TGTGCCCTCCCCGACTCGTACCAAGAGACCCAGTACTTC. The chain joins TRBV21-1 to TRBJ2-5; the table's D call, TRBD2, was not checked against the DNA. TRBV21-1 is termed a pseudogene. This CDR3 has 13 residues.

J is TRBJ1-1 and V is TRBV18; perhaps TRBD1 as D (5 bases). V lost 1 base and J 4 bases, leaving 16 bases between the germline ends. CDR1 and CDR2 (germline): KGHSH, LQKENI. This CDR3 comprises 16 residues. CDR3 region: CASSPRYSGGTTEAFF. CDR3 in DNA: TGTGCCAGCTCACCACGTTATAGCGGGGGGACCACTGAAGCTTTCTTT. Full variable domain (remainder filled in from reference TRBV18 and TRBJ1-1): NAGVMQNPRHLVRRRGQEARLRCSPMKGHSHVYWYRQLPEEGLKFMVYLQKENIIDESGMPKERFSAEFPKEGPSILRIQQVVRGDSAAYFCASSPRYSGGTTEAFFGQGTRLTVV.

This chain connects TRBV2 to TRBJ1-6, with 9 bases matching TRBD1. CDR1 is SNHLY, CDR2 FYNNEI, per germline. The CDR3 has 15 amino acids. The ends lost 8 bases at V and 9 bases at J; junction bases unmatched: 11. The CDR3 DNA reads as TGTGCCAGCCTTACAGGGGGCATGGGACGTTCACCCCTCCACTTT. This encodes CASLTGGMGRSPLHF.